The T cell receptor (beta chain) described here comes from a study of Graves' ophthalmopathy and Graves' hyperthyroidism. Study-wide points: Ophthalmopathy progression predictions by the model showed approximately 79% specificity and about 70% sensitivity. In blood appeared most of the expanded thyroid clonotypes whose frequency exceeded 0.001.

Diagnosis used clinical symptoms, serum thyroxine, TRAb, thyroid ultrasound and orbital computed tomography. PBMCs had their origin in fresh peripheral blood (about 10 ml). This clonotype came up a few times. Its specificity is not known. The ends were cut back, 5 bases at V and 1 base at J, with 11 bases in the middle. There are 14 residues in the CDR3. From germline, CDR1 is SEHNR and CDR2 FQNEAQ (reference sequence). RNA transcripts served as template for amplifying TCR beta CDR3 sequences. RT-PCR was first run with HTBI primers, then multiplex PCR in a second round. TCRdb processed the multiplex PCR reads anew with MiXCR; each CDR3 protein has one entry. The sample yields 600,000 to 950,000 distinct CDR3 sequences, 40% seen once.

V is TRBV7-9 and J is TRBJ1-1; D is ambiguous. The sample was peripheral blood. This TCR was recovered from an adult man with Graves' ophthalmopathy. CDR3 in DNA: TGTGCCAGCAGCCCCCCCGACGGGAACACTGAAGCTTTCTTT. Protein: CASSPPDGNTEAFF.